This T cell receptor beta chain was documented in a study of shared clonotypes between healthy human individuals. For the study at large: The donor group consisted of two women and three men, aged 18 to 49. Study results and limitations: Non-shared clonotypes displayed generation probabilities falling below those of clonotypes present in all four donors. Larger estimated richness was generally recorded for naive subsets relative to memory subsets.

Of note for this clone: What it recognizes is unknown.

Naive CD8 cells, CD45RO-negative and positively selected for CCR7, excluded terminally differentiated effector memory CD45RA+ cells. All donors qualified as healthy HIV-negative adults and had experienced no recent acute infections or vaccinations. Assay: immunoSEQ multiplex PCR; the TCRdb copy retains only in-frame clones and omits some. The sample shows about 2 million clones, around 96% of them seen only once. V lost 1 base and J 3 bases, leaving 13 bases between the germline ends. Per the germline V gene, CDR1 is SGHAT and CDR2 is FQNNGV. The CDR3 extends over 15 amino acids. The TCR was taken from a man between 18 and 29 years old in good health. Sequencing was performed on naive CD8+ T cells sorted from blood. The rearrangement uses TRBV11-2 and TRBJ2-7, with D perhaps matching TRBD1 (6 bases). CDR3 sequence: CASSLADTGYYEQYF. The CDR3 bases are TGTGCCAGCAGCTTAGCGGACACAGGGTACTACGAGCAGTACTTC.